Included here is one T cell receptor (beta chain) sequence, with context. No antigen is known for it. The germline V gene has CDR1 LNHDA and CDR2 SQIVND (reference sequence). The CDR3 extends over 14 amino acids. With 3 bases clipped from V and 5 bases from J, the junction kept 5 bases outside the gene matches. The use of genomic DNA as template underpinned the TCR beta VDJ and CDR3 profiling. Via MiXCR, TCRdb re-called the reads, giving one row per CDR3 protein. The sample lists roughly 58,000 distinct CDR3 sequences, around 55% occurring once. This sample is drawn from a study of CD8+CD57+ T cells in acquired aplastic anemia. For the study at large: Healthy donor CD4+ cell samples had a mean of around 10 million reads. Study findings and constraints: The same twenty-nine CD8+ CDR3 sequences occurred in patients and in controls.

The chain joins TRBV19 to TRBJ1-2, with 8 bases aligning to TRBD1. The sequencing sample was made of sorted CD4+, CD8+, or CD8+CD57+ T cells (not recorded which) from PBMCs. The receptor comes from a human donor in good health, serving as a control. CDR3 nucleotides: TGTGCCAGTAGTATCGCAACAGGGGGTTATGGCTACACCTTC. Translating gives CASSIATGGYGYTF.